This passage covers 27 T cell receptor beta chains from one sample sequenced in a study of human T cells and chemical hapten exposure. Stated time point: patch test 2, 6 weeks after DPC sensitization. Regarding treatment: therapeutic diphenylcyclopropenone sensitization with weekly scalp DPC. Each CDR3 protein is one row after TCRdb ran MiXCR on the RACE reads. The data hold about 40,000 distinct CDR3 sequences, with over 3% observed a single time. The sequences come from whole blood, collected in connection with sensitization to the hapten diphenylcyclopropenone (DPC). The source is a man between 35 and 55 years old with alopecia areata. Some clones in this sample may be carry-over from other donors' samples.

This clonotype was seen ten or more times. V gene TRBV5-1 combines with J gene TRBJ2-7; TRBD2 matches at 15 bases. Germline CDR1 and CDR2: SGHRS and YFSETQ. This CDR3 has 14 residues. Trimming removed 3 bases from V and 11 bases from J; junction bases left unmatched: 6. CDR3 in DNA: TGCGCCAGCAGCTCCGGGACTAGCGGGAGGACGGAGTACTTC. This encodes CASSSGTSGRTEYF.

This clonotype was counted at least ten times. The chain carries TRBV7-8 and TRBJ2-7; D is uncertain. CDR3 length equals 12 residues. Trimming took off 5 bases at V and 0 bases at J, with 5 bases between the two ends. Per the germline V gene, CDR1 is SGHVS and CDR2 is FQNEAQ. The DNA of the CDR3 is TGTGCCAGCAGCCTCAACTCCTACGAGCAGTACTTC. This gives the protein CASSLNSYEQYF. The complete variable domain, with remaining parts taken from reference TRBV7-8 and TRBJ2-7, reads GAGVSQSPRYKVAKRGQDVALRCDPISGHVSLFWYQQALGQGPEFLTYFQNEAQLDKSGLPSDRFFAERPEGSVSTLKIQRTQQEDSAVYLCASSLNSYEQYFGPGTRLTVT.

Many counts were recorded for this clonotype. The gene calls are TRBV20-1 and TRBJ2-1, with 7 bases aligning to TRBD2. The V segment lost 3 bases and the J segment 12 bases; nucleotides outside the gene matches: 14. Germline loops: CDR1 DFQATT, CDR2 SNEGSKA (reference sequence). The CDR3 length is 14 residues. The CDR3 region has the DNA TGCAGTGCTAGGCGGGAGAGGGACGAACAAGGGCAGTTCTTC. Protein: CSARRERDEQGQFF.

This clonotype was seen many times. Germline is not matched at one junction end, which may reflect a read error. The V call is TRBV29-1, the J call TRBJ2-5; D ambiguous. CDR1 and CDR2 (germline): SQVTM, ANQGSEA. The CDR3 has 12 residues. CDR3 in amino acids: CSVEGEAATQHF. The DNA of the CDR3 is TGCAGCGTTGAAGGCGAGGCTGCGACCCAGCACTTC.

A few counts support this clonotype. The gene calls are TRBV2 and TRBJ2-7; TRBD1 is a possible D gene (5 bases). The V and J ends lost 8 bases and 13 bases respectively, with 12 bases between them. Germline V gene lookup returns CDR1 SNHLY and CDR2 FYNNEI. The CDR3 length is 9 residues. The CDR3 nucleotides read TGTGCCAGCGGCCCAGGGTCATACTTC. It codes for CASGPGSYF.

This clonotype was recorded many times. The chain links TRBV20-1 to TRBJ2-4; the match to TRBD2 covers 8 bases. The germline V gene has CDR1 DFQATT and CDR2 SNEGSKA (reference sequence). V was pared by 1 base and J by 1 base, with 18 bases of the junction left unmatched. The CDR3 covers 20 residues. The CDR3 coding sequence is TGCAGTGCTAGAGGCATACGGGGAGCGGGAGCGGGGTTGGCCAAAAACATTCAGTACTTC. Amino acid sequence: CSARGIRGAGAGLAKNIQYF.

This clonotype is classed as medium-sized. CDR3 DNA sequence: TGCGCCAGCAGCCCGGAGGCAGCGGGCCAAGGCACAGATACGCAGTATTTT. Its translation: CASSPEAAGQGTDTQYF. This rearrangement joins TRBV4-3 to TRBJ2-3; tentative D call: TRBD2 (6 bases). This CDR3 spans 17 amino acids. Germline assignment: CDR1 LGHNA and CDR2 YSLEER. Trimming removed 4 bases from V and 1 base from J, with 18 bases in between.

This clonotype has at least ten counts. V gene TRBV5-1 combines with J gene TRBJ2-1; 10 bases align to TRBD2. Trimming took 1 base from V and 7 from J; bases not matched to a gene: 5. Germline CDR1 and CDR2: SGHRS and YFSETQ. The CDR3 totals 15 residues. CDR3 in DNA: TGCGCCAGCAGCTTGTTAGCGGGAGGTTATAATGAGCAGTTCTTC. It translates to CASSLLAGGYNEQFF.

This clonotype was detected a few times. This sequence joins TRBV24-1 and TRBJ1-2; the D gene is possibly TRBD1 (5 bases). The germline CDR1 and CDR2 sequences are KGHDR and SFDVKD. The ends were cut back, 3 bases at V and 7 bases at J, with 11 bases in the middle. There are 13 residues in the CDR3. CDR3 protein: CATSDIRQRGYTF. Written as DNA, the CDR3 is TGTGCCACCAGTGATATTAGACAGCGTGGCTACACCTTC.

V and J are TRBV28 and TRBJ2-7; D is uncertain. This CDR3 is 16 amino acids long. The germline V and J ends were trimmed by 2 bases and 1 base, with 15 bases remaining between them. From germline, CDR1 is MDHEN and CDR2 SYDVKM. CDR3: CASSLRAQQLSYEQYF. CDR3 nucleotide sequence: TGTGCCAGCAGTTTAAGGGCTCAGCAACTGTCCTACGAGCAGTACTTC. Looking up the rest from reference TRBV28 and TRBJ2-7 gives the full variable domain: DVKVTQSSRYLVKRTGEKVFLECVQDMDHENMFWYRQDPGLGLRLIYFSYDVKMKEKGDIPEGYSVSREKKERFSLILESASTNQTSMYLCASSLRAQQLSYEQYFGPGTRLTVT.

This clonotype was seen a handful of times. This chain joins TRBV2 and TRBJ1-1, with D perhaps TRBD1 (6 bases). Deletions cut 7 bases from V and 4 bases from J, with 13 bases between. This CDR3 spans 13 amino acids. Germline CDR1 reads SNHLY; CDR2 reads FYNNEI. CDR3: CASKYREITEAFF. As DNA, the CDR3 is TGTGCCAGCAAGTACAGGGAGATCACTGAAGCTTTCTTT.

At least ten counts were recorded for this clonotype. The chain combines TRBV6-5 with TRBJ2-3; D is undetermined. Germline loops: CDR1 MNHEY, CDR2 SVGAGI. The CDR3 has 13 amino acids. Trimming removed 6 bases at V and 0 bases at J, with 7 bases between. The CDR3 region is CASRGGSTDTQYF. The CDR3 DNA is TGTGCCAGCAGGGGCGGAAGCACAGATACGCAGTATTTT.

This clonotype was recorded many times. This sequence joins TRBV4-1 and TRBJ2-3, with D possibly matching TRBD1 (5 bases). Germline lookup yields CDR1 MGHRA and CDR2 YSYEKL. The CDR3 is 12 amino acids. The CDR3 DNA reads as TGCGCTTCCCAGGGTAGCACAGATACGCAGTATTTT. Protein product: CASQGSTDTQYF.

This clonotype came up many times. The CDR3 DNA is TGTGCCAGCAGTTTTCGCCAGGGGATAGCCAAAAACATTCAGTACTTC. This encodes CASSFRQGIAKNIQYF. The chain carries TRBV28 and TRBJ2-4, with D perhaps TRBD1 (6 bases). The CDR3 is 16 residues long. Germline V gives CDR1 MDHEN, CDR2 SYDVKM. V was clipped by 3 bases and J by 0 bases, with 12 bases between them.

This clonotype was observed many times. The chain joins TRBV7-9 to TRBJ2-3, with TRBD1 matching 8 bases. The J segment lost 13 bases and the V segment lost 5 bases, leaving 5 bases of the junction unmatched. Germline lookup yields CDR1 SEHNR and CDR2 FQNEAQ (reference sequence). CDR3 size: 11 residues. The CDR3 is CASSMTGVEYF. The CDR3 DNA sequence: TGTGCCAGCAGCATGACAGGGGTCGAGTATTTT.

The sample holds many counts of this clonotype. This sequence joins TRBV20-1 and TRBJ2-7; D perhaps matches TRBD2 (6 bases). The CDR3 sequence is 14 residues long. The germline gives CDR1 DFQATT, CDR2 SNEGSKA (reference sequence). Trimming took off 4 bases at V and 6 bases at J, with 19 bases between the two ends. The CDR3 sequence: CSANRRDPPFEQYF. The CDR3 DNA follows: TGCAGTGCTAATCGGAGGGACCCCCCTTTCGAGCAGTACTTC.

A word on this clonotype: A much larger clone lies one base from this, so it may be a read error. Here the CDR3 reads CASSPTSLAGANALTF. DNA for the CDR3: TGTGCCAGCAGCCCCACAAGTCTGGCCGGGGCCAACGCCCTGACTTTC. The chain uses TRBV5-6 and TRBJ2-6; D is possibly TRBD1 or TRBD2 (5 bases each). This CDR3 region has 16 residues. Germline V gene lookup returns CDR1 SGHDT and CDR2 YYEEEE.

In its sample, this clonotype was seen a few times. The chain is built from TRBV5-4 and TRBJ2-5; no definite D call. V was clipped by 0 bases and J by 3 bases, with 12 bases between them. Germline V gene lookup returns CDR1 SGHNT and CDR2 YYREEE (reference sequence). This CDR3 is built from 15 residues. CDR3 nucleotides: TGTGCCAGCAGCTTGGTTTCTATGCGAAAAGAGACCCAGTACTTC. The encoded protein is CASSLVSMRKETQYF.

This clonotype was seen many times. The chain couples TRBV7-2 to TRBJ2-1, with 7 bases lining up with TRBD2. Germline CDR1 SGHTA, CDR2 FQGNSA. This CDR3 contains 15 residues. J was trimmed by 7 bases and V by 5 bases; bases with no gene match: 11. CDR3 region: CASSPYGGSLNEQFF. CDR3 DNA: TGTGCCAGCAGCCCCTACGGCGGGAGTTTGAATGAGCAGTTCTTC.

This clonotype has a handful of counts. The chain couples TRBV10-1 to TRBJ2-5; D is possibly TRBD1 (6 bases). V lost 5 bases and J 0 bases, leaving 10 bases between the germline ends. Germline V gives CDR1 WNHNN, CDR2 SYGVQD (reference sequence). The CDR3 is 14 amino acids. CDR3 residues: CASSKQGDQETQYF. The CDR3 DNA is TGCGCCAGCAGTAAACAGGGCGACCAAGAGACCCAGTACTTC.

This clonotype was seen many times. The genes are TRBV5-6 and TRBJ2-1; TRBD1 might be the D (5 bases). This CDR3 has 17 amino acids. The germline gives CDR1 SGHDT, CDR2 YYEEEE. The germline V and J ends were trimmed by 0 bases and 6 bases, with 19 bases remaining between them. The CDR3 DNA follows: TGTGCCAGCAGCTTGGGGCAGGGAAGTATATCGATCAATGAGCAGTTCTTC. Protein product: CASSLGQGSISINEQFF.

There are a few counts of this clonotype. The genes are TRBV9 and TRBJ1-3; 7 bases map to TRBD1. Germline CDR1 and CDR2: SGDLS and YYNGEE. This CDR3 comprises 16 residues. The V segment lost 4 bases and the J segment 0 bases; nucleotides outside the gene matches: 7. CDR3 protein: CASSPAKGASGNTIYF. Written as DNA, the CDR3 is TGTGCCAGCAGCCCTGCGAAGGGGGCCTCTGGAAACACCATATATTTT.

At least ten counts were recorded for this clonotype. The chain links TRBV7-2 to TRBJ2-3; D uncertain. CDR1 and CDR2 (germline): SGHTA, FQGNSA. V was shortened by 5 bases and J by 4 bases, with 7 bases between the two germline ends. The CDR3 totals 12 residues. CDR3 DNA: TGTGCCAGCAGCCCTTGGGCAGATACGCAGTATTTT. Translation gives CASSPWADTQYF.

V gene TRBV12-3 or TRBV12-4 combines with J gene TRBJ1-4; D remains unclear. V was pared by 0 bases and J by 8 bases, with 13 bases between. CDR3 size: 15 residues. CDR3 DNA sequence: TGTGCCAGCAGTTTAGCGCTCCAGGCCGGGGAAAAACTGTTTTTT. It translates to CASSLALQAGEKLFF.

The table lists this clonotype with many counts. The chain carries TRBV19 and TRBJ2-1; D uncertain. CDR3 length: 12 residues. CDR1 is LNHDA and CDR2 is SQIVND in the germline V gene (reference sequence). V was clipped by 1 base and J by 8 bases, with 6 bases between them. The CDR3 protein is CASSIGSDEQFF. The CDR3 DNA is TGTGCCAGTAGTATAGGGTCTGATGAGCAGTTCTTC.

This clonotype was observed at least ten times. V gene TRBV6-5 combines with J gene TRBJ2-1; no firm D call. Germline V gene lookup returns CDR1 MNHEY and CDR2 SVGAGI. CDR3 length equals 12 residues. V dropped 1 base and J dropped 6 bases, with 4 bases sitting between them. The DNA for the CDR3 is TGTGCCAGCAGTTACTATTCCAATGAGCAGTTCTTC. This translates into CASSYYSNEQFF.

This clonotype has ten or more counts. The V and J genes are TRBV29-1 and TRBJ1-1, with 10 bases that match TRBD1. V was pared by 4 bases and J by 6 bases, with 11 bases of the junction left unmatched. Germline assignment: CDR1 SQVTM and CDR2 ANQGSEA. This CDR3 region has 15 residues. The CDR3 region is CSVATVTGGLAEAFF. The CDR3 bases are TGCAGCGTTGCGACGGTGACAGGGGGCTTGGCTGAAGCTTTCTTT.